Presented here are 2 T cell receptor beta chains from one specimen sequenced in a study of identical twins. TCRdb re-derived calls from the 5' RACE reads in MiXCR, one entry per CDR3 protein. The sample includes roughly 470,000 distinct CDR3 sequences, roughly an eighth of them seen just once. The sample was also linked to a second study, of yellow fever vaccine responses in identical twins.

The sample taken for sequencing was CD4+ T cells sorted from blood. The receptors were sampled from a woman aged 18-30 years in good health.

The chain carries TRBV29-1 and TRBJ2-3; D is unclear. The CDR3 sequence is 14 residues long. The germline V gene has CDR1 SQVTM and CDR2 ANQGSEA. Trimming took 7 bases from V and 2 from J, leaving 16 bases between them. The CDR3 coding sequence is TGCAGCGCTCGACAAGGACCCACCACAGATACGCAGTATTTT. This codes for CSARQGPTTDTQYF.

This clonotype was seen many times. This CDR3 is CASRKQGGGNQPQHF. The CDR3 DNA sequence: TGTGCCAGCAGGAAACAGGGTGGGGGCAATCAGCCCCAGCATTTT. This chain uses TRBV12-3 or TRBV12-4 with TRBJ1-5; D is possibly TRBD1 (6 bases). V lost 6 bases and J 2 bases, leaving 14 bases between the germline ends. The CDR3 consists of 15 residues.